This TCR beta chain stems from a study of T-cell reconstitution after alpha-beta-depleted transplantation in children. Unique molecular identifiers were incorporated during preparation of the TCRbeta library. TCRdb reprocessed the PCR reads via MiXCR and lists one record per CDR3 protein. The table has about a million distinct CDR3 sequences, about 30% seen once; the top ten hold roughly 30%. Trimming pared 1 base from V and 5 bases from J, leaving 14 bases between. Germline V gene lookup returns CDR1 SGHRS and CDR2 YFSETQ. This CDR3 spans 15 amino acids. Notes on the study in general: Among T cells one year after transplant, newly produced cells accounted for most counts and diversity.

This clonotype came up a few times. What it binds is unknown. The TCR comes from a boy younger than two who had a stem cell transplant for SCID, so the T cells may come from the graft donor. The V gene is TRBV5-1, the J gene TRBJ2-3; no reliable D call. This specimen was PBMCs, mostly from graft donor cells, taken 360 days after TCRalphabeta/CD19-depleted stem cell transplant. The CDR3 DNA follows: TGCGCCAGCAGCTTGTCCGGGCTACCTGGAGATACGCAGTATTTT. Translation: CASSLSGLPGDTQYF.